The present entry profiles one TCR beta chain with its context. Its antigen is not identified. Under the authors' procedure: ImmunoSEQ junction-only sequences lacked quality scores, so their filtering differed. The repertoire was sequenced with immunoSEQ multiplex PCR; TCRdb's copy has only in-frame clones and lacks some. From that table come the V and J calls and clone size; the DNA was used to work out D and trimming. This table has about 2.1 million clones, roughly 91% appearing once. These data are taken from a study of shared clonotypes between healthy human individuals. Study observations and caveats: Several donors shared approximately 5% of their naive CD4 clonotypes. It was only blood that was sampled, and tissue repertoires likely differ. Larger estimated richness was generally recorded for naive subsets relative to memory subsets.

The naive CD8 population came from CD45RO-negative cells selected for CCR7, without terminally differentiated effector memory CD45RA+ cells. This CDR3 is built from 14 residues. Trimming stripped 0 bases from V and 0 bases from J, with 7 bases between. Germline values: CDR1 SGHNT, CDR2 YYREEE (reference sequence). The clonotype originates from a young man in good health. Some clones in this sample may be carry-over from other donors' samples. The sequenced sample consisted of naive CD8+ T cells from PBMCs. The V call is TRBV5-4, the J call TRBJ2-7; D not certain. The CDR3 bases are TGTGCCAGCAGCTTGGGCTGGCGCTCCTACGAGCAGTACTTC. Amino acids: CASSLGWRSYEQYF.